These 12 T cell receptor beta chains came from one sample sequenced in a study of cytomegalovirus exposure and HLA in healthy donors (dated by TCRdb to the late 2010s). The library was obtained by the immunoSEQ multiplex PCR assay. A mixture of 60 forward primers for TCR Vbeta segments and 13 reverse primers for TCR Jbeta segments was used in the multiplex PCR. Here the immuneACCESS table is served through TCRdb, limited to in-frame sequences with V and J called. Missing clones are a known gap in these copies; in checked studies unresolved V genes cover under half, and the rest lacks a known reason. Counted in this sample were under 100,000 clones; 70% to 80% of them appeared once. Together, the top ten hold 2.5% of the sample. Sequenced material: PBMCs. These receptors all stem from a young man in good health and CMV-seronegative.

The DNA for the CDR3 is TGTGCCAGCAGTGAAGTAGGAGGGAACTATGGCTACACCTTC. Translated, it gives CASSEVGGNYGYTF. V and J are TRBV6-1 and TRBJ1-2; unclear D gene. V shed 1 base and J shed 2 bases, with 8 bases lying between them. This CDR3 spans 14 amino acids. The germline V gene encodes CDR1 MNHNS and CDR2 SASEGT.

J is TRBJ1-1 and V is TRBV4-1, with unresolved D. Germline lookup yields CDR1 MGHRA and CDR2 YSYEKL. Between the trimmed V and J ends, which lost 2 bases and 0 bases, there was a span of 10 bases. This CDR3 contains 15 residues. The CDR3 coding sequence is TGCGCCAGCAGCCAATCCGGGGTGGTGAACACTGAAGCTTTCTTT. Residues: CASSQSGVVNTEAFF.

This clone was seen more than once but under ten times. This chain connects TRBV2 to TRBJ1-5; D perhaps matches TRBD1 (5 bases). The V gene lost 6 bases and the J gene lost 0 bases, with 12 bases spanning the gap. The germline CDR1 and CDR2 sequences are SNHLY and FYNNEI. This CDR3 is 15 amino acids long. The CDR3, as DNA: TGTGCCAGCAGCCCGCAGGGTGATAGCAATCAGCCCCAGCATTTT. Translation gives CASSPQGDSNQPQHF.

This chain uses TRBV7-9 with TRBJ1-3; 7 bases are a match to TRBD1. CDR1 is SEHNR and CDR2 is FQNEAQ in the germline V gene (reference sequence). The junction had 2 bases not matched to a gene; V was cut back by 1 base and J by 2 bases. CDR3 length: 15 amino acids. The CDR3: CASSLGQGAGNTIYF. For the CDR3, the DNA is TGTGCCAGCAGCTTAGGACAGGGTGCTGGAAACACCATATATTTT.

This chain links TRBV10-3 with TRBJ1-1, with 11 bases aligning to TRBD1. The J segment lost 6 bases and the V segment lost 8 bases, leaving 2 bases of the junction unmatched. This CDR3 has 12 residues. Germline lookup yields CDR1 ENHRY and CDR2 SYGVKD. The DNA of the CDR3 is TGTGCCATCGGGGGACAGGGGGCTGAAGCTTTCTTT. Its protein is CAIGGQGAEAFF.

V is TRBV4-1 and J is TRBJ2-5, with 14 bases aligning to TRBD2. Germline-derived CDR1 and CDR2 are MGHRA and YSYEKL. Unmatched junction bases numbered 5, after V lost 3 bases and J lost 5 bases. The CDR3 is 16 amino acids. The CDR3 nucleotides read TGCGCCAGCAGCCAGGGACTAGCGGGAGAACGGGAGACCCAGTACTTC. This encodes CASSQGLAGERETQYF.

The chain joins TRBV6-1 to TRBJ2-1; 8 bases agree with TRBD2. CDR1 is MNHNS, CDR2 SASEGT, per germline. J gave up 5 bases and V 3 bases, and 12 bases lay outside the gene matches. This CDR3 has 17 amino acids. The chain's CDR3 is CASSDFPAGTSDNEQFF. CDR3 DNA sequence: TGTGCCAGCAGTGACTTCCCCGCCGGGACTAGTGACAATGAGCAGTTCTTC.

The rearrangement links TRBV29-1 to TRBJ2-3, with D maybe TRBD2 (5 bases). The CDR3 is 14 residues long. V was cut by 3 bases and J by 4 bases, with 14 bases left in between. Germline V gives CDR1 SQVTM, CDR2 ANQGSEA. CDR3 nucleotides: TGCAGCGTTGAGAGCGGCCTAGCTGCAGATACGCAGTATTTT. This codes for CSVESGLAADTQYF.

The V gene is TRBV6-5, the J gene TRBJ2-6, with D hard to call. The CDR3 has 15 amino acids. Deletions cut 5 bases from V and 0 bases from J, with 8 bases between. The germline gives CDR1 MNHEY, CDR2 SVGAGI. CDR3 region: CASSPAPSGANVLTF. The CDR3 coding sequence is TGTGCCAGCAGTCCTGCGCCCTCTGGGGCCAACGTCCTGACTTTC.

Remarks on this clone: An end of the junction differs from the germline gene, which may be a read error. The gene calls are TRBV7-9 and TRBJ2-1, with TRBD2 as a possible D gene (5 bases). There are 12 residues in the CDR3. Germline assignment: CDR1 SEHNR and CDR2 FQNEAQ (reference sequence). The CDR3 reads CSSRPSNGGQFF. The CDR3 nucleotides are TGTTCCAGCAGGCCTAGCAATGGCGGGCAGTTCTTC.

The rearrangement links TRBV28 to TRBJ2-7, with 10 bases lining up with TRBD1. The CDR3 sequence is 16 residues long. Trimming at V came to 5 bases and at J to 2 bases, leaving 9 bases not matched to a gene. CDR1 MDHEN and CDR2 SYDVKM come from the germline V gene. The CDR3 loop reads CASSLLDRGLTYEQYF. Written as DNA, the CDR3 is TGTGCCAGCAGTCTTCTCGACAGGGGGCTAACCTACGAGCAGTACTTC.

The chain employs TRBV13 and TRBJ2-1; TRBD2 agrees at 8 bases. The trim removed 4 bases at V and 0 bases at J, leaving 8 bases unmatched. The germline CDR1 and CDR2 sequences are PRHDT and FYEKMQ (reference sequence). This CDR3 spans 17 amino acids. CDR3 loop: CASSSPRREGSYNEQFF. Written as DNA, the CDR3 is TGTGCCAGCAGCTCCCCTCGTCGGGAGGGCTCCTACAATGAGCAGTTCTTC.